This TCR beta chain was found in a study of shared clonotypes between healthy human individuals. General study points: Among donors, sharing of clonotypes was expected to be affected by sequencing depth. Researchers sampled blood only, noting tissue repertoires likely differ.

At the deep level, the assay was run. Under the authors' procedure: For the immunoSEQ data, sequences were junction-only without quality scores, so filtering differed. Some clones are missing from TCRdb's copy, which holds only in-frame ones; the method was immunoSEQ multiplex PCR. The V and J calls and clone size are taken from that table; D and trimming were inferred from the DNA. The sample consists of about 480,000 clones, 70% to 80% of them appearing once. Germline loops: CDR1 GTSNPN, CDR2 SVGIG (reference sequence). There are 14 residues in the CDR3. The J segment lost 4 bases and the V segment lost 3 bases, leaving 4 bases of the junction unmatched. About this clone itself: Its antigen is undetermined.

The TCR comes from a woman between 35 and 50 years old in good health. Some clones in this sample may be carry-over from other donors' samples. Source material: PBMCs. The genes are TRBV30 and TRBJ2-2; 8 positions match TRBD1. The CDR3 DNA is TGTGCCTGGAGGAACACAGGGGGCACCGGGGAGCTGTTTTTT. Residues: CAWRNTGGTGELFF.